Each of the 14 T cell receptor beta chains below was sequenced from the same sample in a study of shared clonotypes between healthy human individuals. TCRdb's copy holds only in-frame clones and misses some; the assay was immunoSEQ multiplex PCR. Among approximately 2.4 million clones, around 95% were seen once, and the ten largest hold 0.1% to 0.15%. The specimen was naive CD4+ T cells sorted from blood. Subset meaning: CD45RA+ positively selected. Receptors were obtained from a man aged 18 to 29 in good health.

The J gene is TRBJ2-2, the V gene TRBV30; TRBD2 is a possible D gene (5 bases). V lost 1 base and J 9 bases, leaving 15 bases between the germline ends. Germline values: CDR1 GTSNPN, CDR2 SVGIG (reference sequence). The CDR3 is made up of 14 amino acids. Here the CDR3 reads CAWSGGLAARELFF. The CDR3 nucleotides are TGTGCCTGGAGTGGTGGGCTAGCTGCTAGGGAGCTGTTTTTT.

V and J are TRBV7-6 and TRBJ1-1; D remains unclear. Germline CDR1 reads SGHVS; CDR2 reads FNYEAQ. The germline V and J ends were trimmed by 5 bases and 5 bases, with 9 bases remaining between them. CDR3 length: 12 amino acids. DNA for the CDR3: TGTGCCAGCAGCATCCCCCCAACTGAAGCTTTCTTT. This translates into CASSIPPTEAFF.

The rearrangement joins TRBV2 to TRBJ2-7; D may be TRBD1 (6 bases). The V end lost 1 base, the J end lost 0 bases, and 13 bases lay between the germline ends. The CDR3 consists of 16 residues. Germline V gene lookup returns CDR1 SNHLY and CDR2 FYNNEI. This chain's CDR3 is CASSEERTALSYEQYF. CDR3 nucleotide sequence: TGTGCCAGCAGTGAAGAAAGGACAGCCCTCTCCTACGAGCAGTACTTC.

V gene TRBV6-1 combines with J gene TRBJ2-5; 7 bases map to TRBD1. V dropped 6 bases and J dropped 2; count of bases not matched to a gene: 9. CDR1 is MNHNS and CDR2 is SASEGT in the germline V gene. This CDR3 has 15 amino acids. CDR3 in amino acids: CASSLEGQRQETQYF. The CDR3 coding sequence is TGTGCCAGCAGCCTCGAGGGACAGCGTCAAGAGACCCAGTACTTC.

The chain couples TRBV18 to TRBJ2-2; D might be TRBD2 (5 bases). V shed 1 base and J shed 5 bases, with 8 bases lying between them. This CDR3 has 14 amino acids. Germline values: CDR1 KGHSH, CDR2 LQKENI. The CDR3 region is CASSPLTGTGELFF. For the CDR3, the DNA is TGTGCCAGCTCACCACTTACGGGAACCGGGGAGCTGTTTTTT. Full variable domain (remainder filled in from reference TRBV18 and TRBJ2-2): NAGVMQNPRHLVRRRGQEARLRCSPMKGHSHVYWYRQLPEEGLKFMVYLQKENIIDESGMPKERFSAEFPKEGPSILRIQQVVRGDSAAYFCASSPLTGTGELFFGEGSRLTVL.

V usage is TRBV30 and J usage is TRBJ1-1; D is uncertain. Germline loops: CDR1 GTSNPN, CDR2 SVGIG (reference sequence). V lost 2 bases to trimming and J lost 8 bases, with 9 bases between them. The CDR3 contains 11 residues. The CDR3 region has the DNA TGTGCCTGGAGTAAGGACCTCGAAGCTTTCTTT. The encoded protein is CAWSKDLEAFF.

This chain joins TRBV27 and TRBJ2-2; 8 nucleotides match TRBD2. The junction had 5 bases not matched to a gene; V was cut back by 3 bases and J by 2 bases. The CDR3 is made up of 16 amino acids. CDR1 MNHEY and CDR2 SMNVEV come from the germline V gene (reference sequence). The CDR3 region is CASSFVSGVNTGELFF. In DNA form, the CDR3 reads TGTGCCAGCAGTTTCGTTAGCGGGGTAAACACCGGGGAGCTGTTTTTT.

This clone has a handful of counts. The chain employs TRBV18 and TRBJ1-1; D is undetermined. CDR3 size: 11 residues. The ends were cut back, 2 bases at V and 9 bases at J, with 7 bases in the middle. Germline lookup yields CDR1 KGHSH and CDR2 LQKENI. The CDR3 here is CASSPGLQAFF. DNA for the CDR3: TGTGCCAGCTCACCAGGGCTACAAGCTTTCTTT.

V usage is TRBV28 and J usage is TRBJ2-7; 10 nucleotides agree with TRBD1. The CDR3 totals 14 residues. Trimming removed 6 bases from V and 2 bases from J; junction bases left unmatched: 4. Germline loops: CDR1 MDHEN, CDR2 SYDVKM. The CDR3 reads CASRSDRGPYEQYF. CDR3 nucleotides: TGTGCCAGCAGGAGTGACAGGGGGCCCTACGAGCAGTACTTC.

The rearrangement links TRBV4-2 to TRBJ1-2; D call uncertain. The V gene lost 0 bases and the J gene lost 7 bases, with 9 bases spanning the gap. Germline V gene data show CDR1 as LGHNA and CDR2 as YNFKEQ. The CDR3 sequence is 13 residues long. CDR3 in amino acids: CASSQENVSGYTF. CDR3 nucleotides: TGTGCCAGCAGCCAAGAAAATGTCTCTGGCTACACCTTC.

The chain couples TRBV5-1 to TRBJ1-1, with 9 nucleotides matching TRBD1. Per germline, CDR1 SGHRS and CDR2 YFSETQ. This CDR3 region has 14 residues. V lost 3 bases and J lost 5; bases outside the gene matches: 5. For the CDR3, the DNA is TGCGCCAGCAGCTACGGACAGGGGAGAACTGAAGCTTTCTTT. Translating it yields CASSYGQGRTEAFF. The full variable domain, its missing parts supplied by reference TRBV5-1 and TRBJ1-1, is KAGVTQTPRYLIKTRGQQVTLSCSPISGHRSVSWYQQTPGQGLQFLFEYFSETQRNKGNFPGRFSGRQFSNSRSEMNVSTLELGDSALYLCASSYGQGRTEAFFGQGTRLTVV.

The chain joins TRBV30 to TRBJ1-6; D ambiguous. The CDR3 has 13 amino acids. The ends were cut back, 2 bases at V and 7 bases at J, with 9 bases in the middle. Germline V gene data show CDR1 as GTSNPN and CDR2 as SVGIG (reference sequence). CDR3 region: CAWSQEPNSPLHF. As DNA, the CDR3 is TGTGCCTGGAGTCAGGAACCGAATTCACCCCTCCACTTT.

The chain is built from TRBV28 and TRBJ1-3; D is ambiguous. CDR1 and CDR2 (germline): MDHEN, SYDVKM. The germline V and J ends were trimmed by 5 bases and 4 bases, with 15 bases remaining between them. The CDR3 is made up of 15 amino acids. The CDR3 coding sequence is TGTGCCAGCAGTCATAGCATCGCATTGGGAAACACCATATATTTT. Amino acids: CASSHSIALGNTIYF.

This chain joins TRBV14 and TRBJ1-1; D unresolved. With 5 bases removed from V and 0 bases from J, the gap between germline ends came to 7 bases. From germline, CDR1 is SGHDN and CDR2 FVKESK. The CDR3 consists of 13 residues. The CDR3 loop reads CASSSGMNTEAFF. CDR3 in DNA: TGTGCCAGCAGCTCCGGCATGAACACTGAAGCTTTCTTT.